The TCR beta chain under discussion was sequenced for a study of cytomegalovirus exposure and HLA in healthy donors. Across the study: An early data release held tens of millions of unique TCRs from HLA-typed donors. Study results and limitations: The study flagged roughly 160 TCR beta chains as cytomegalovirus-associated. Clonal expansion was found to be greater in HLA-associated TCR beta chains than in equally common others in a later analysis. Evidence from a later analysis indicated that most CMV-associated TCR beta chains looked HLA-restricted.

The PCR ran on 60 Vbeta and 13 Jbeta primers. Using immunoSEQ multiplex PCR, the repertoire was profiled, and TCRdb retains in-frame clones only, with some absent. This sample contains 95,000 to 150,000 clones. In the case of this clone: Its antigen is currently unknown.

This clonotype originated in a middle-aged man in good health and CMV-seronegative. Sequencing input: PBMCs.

In DNA, the CDR3 is TGTGCCATCAGTGAGTCTGGAGGTGCCAAAAACATTCAGTACTTC. Protein sequence: CAISESGGAKNIQYF. The chain employs TRBV10-3 and TRBJ2-4; D is possibly TRBD2 (5 bases). The germline V gene encodes CDR1 ENHRY and CDR2 SYGVKD. Deletions cut 0 bases from V and 1 base from J, with 7 bases between. This CDR3 has 15 amino acids.